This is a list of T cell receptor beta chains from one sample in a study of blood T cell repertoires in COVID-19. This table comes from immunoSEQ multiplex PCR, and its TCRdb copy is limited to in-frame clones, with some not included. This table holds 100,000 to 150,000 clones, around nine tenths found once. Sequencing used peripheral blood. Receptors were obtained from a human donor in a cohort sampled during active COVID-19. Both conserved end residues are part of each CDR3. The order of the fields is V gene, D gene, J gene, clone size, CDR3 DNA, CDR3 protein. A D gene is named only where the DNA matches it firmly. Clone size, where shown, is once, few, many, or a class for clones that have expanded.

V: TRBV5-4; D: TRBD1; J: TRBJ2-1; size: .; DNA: TGTGCCAGCAGCCCAGGAACCGGGACAGAATACAATGAGCAGTTCTTC; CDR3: CASSPGTGTEYNEQFF
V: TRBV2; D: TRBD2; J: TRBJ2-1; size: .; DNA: TGTGCCAGCAGGGGACTAGCGGGGAATGAGCAGTTCTTC; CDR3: CASRGLAGNEQFF
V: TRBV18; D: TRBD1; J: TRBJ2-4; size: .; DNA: TGTGCCAGCTCACCTCCTGGGACAGGGGGGTCCAAAAACATTCAGTACTTC; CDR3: CASSPPGTGGSKNIQYF
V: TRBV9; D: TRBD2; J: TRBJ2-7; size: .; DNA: TGTGCCAGCAGCGTAGAAGCTAGCGGGGGATCTGACGAGCAGTACTTC; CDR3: CASSVEASGGSDEQYF
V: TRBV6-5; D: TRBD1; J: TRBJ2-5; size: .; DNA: TGTGCCAGCAGTTTCGGGACAGGGGATGGAGAGACCCAGTACTTC; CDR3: CASSFGTGDGETQYF
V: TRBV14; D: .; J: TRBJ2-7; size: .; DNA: TGTGCCAGCAGCCAAGTAAACAGGGAGCTGCGTCCCGAGCAGTACTTC; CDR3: CASSQVNRELRPEQYF
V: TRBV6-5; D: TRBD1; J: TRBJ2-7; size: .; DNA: TGTGCCAGCAGCCCGGGACAGGGGCCAGGCGTCGAGCAGTACTTC; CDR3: CASSPGQGPGVEQYF
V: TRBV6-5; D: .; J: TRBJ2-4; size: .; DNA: TGTGCCAGCAGGGCCCTAGCCAAAAACATTCAGTACTTC; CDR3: CASRALAKNIQYF
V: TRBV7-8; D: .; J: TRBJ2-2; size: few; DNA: TGTGCCAGCAGCTTAGAATACGGGTACACCGGGGAGCTGTTTTTT; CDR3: CASSLEYGYTGELFF
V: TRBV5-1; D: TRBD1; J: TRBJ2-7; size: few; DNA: TGCGCCAGCAGCCCGACAGGGGGCTACGAGCAGTACTTC; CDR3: CASSPTGGYEQYF
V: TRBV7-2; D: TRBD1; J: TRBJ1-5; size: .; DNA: TGTGCCAGCAGCTTAGGAACAGGGGGAAGTCAGCCCCAGCATTTT; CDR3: CASSLGTGGSQPQHF
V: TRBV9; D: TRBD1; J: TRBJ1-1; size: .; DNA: TGTGCCAGCAGCGACCAGACCGGGACAGAGAACACTGAAGCTTTCTTT; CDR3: CASSDQTGTENTEAFF
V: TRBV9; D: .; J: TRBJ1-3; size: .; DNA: TGTGCCAGCAGCCTCTCTGGAAACACCATATATTTT; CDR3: CASSLSGNTIYF
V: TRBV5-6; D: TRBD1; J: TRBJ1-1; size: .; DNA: TGTGCCAGCAGCGTCGGACAGGGATCGCGGGCTTTCTTT; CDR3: CASSVGQGSRAFF
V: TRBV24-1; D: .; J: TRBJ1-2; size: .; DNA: TGTGCCACCAGCGGCGAGAATGCAGGTATCTATGGCTACACCTTC; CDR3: CATSGENAGIYGYTF
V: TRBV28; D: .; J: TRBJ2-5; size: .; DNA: TGTGCCAGCAGTTTCAGGGGCCGAGACCAAGAGACCCAGTACTTC; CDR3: CASSFRGRDQETQYF
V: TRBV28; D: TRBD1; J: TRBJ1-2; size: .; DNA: TGTGCCAGCAGTACGACAGGGGCAGGCTATGGCTACACCTTC; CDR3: CASSTTGAGYGYTF
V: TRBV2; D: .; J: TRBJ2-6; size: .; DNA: TGTGCCAGCAGTGAAGCGCGGGGGCAGGGTCCTAGGGCCAACGTCCTGACTTTC; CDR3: CASSEARGQGPRANVLTF
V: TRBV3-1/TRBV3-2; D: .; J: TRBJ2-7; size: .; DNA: TGTGCCAGCAGCCAAGCACCCTATACCTACGAGCAGTACTTC; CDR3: CASSQAPYTYEQYF
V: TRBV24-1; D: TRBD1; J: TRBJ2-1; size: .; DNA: TGTGCCACCAACGACAGGGTGGGCGATGAGCAGTTCTTC; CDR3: CATNDRVGDEQFF
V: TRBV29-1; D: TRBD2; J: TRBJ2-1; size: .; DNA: TGCAGCGTCTTCCCGGTAGGGACTAGCGGGGGGGGGAGCTCCTACAATGAGCAGTTCTTC; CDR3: CSVFPVGTSGGGSSYNEQFF
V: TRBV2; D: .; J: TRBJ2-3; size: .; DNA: TGTGCCAGCAGTGTTTATAGTATGACAGATACGCAGTATTTT; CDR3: CASSVYSMTDTQYF
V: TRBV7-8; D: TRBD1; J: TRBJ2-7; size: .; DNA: TGTGCCAGCAGCTCCCTGGGGAGGGACAGGGGATCGCACGAGCAGTACTTC; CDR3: CASSSLGRDRGSHEQYF
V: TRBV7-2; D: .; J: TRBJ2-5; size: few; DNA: TGTGCCAGCAGACCAGGTTGGGGACTGGAGACCCAGTACTTC; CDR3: CASRPGWGLETQYF
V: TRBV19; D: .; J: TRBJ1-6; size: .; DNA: TGTGCCAGTAGACTTGGACAAGTCAATTCACCCCTCCACTTT; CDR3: CASRLGQVNSPLHF
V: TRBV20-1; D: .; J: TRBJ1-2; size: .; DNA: TGCAGTGCTACGGGGAGCTATGGCTACACCTTC; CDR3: CSATGSYGYTF
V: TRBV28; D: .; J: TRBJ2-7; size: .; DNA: TGTGCCAGCAGCACTACCTCCTCCTACGAGCAGTACTTC; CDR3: CASSTTSSYEQYF
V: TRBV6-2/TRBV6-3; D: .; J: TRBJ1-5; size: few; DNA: TGTGCCAGCAGTACCCCCGTGGGGGGTCGGACCCAGCATTTT; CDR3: CASSTPVGGRTQHF
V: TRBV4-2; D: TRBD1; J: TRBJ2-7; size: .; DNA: TGTGCCAGCAGCCAAGGGACAGGGGTCGACGAGCAGTACTTC; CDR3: CASSQGTGVDEQYF
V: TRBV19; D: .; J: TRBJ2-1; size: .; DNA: TGTGCCAGTAGTACCTCGGGGACCTACAATGAGCAGTTCTTC; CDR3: CASSTSGTYNEQFF
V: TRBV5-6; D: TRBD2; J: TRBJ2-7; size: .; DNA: TGTGCCAGCAGCTTGGCGGGACTAGAGTCCTACGAGCAGTACTTC; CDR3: CASSLAGLESYEQYF
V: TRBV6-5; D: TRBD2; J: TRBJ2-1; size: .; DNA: TGTGCCAGCAGTTCACGGGGGGGGACCCATGAGCAGTTCTTC; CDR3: CASSSRGGTHEQFF
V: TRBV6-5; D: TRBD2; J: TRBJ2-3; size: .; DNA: TGTGCCAGCAGTAAGCGGGGCCTCACAGATACGCAGTATTTT; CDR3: CASSKRGLTDTQYF
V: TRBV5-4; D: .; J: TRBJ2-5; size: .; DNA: TGTGCCAGCAGCACGGGGTTTGCAGAGACCCAGTACTTC; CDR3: CASSTGFAETQYF
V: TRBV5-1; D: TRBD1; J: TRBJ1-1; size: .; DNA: TGCGCCAGCAGCGGAACGACAGGGGGTTCTGAAGCTTTCTTT; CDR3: CASSGTTGGSEAFF
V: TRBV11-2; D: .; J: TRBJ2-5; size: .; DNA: TGTGCCAGCAGCTTAGGGGACATCCGGACCCAGTACTTC; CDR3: CASSLGDIRTQYF
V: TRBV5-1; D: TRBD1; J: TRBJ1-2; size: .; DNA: TGCGCCAGCAGCTTGCCCACCTCCGGGACAGGGGGCCGGCGAACATCCTATGGCTACACCTTC; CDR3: CASSLPTSGTGGRRTSYGYTF
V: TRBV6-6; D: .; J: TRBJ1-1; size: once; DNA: TGTGCCAGCAGTTCCCCGGGCGGGGACGCTTTCTTT; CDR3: CASSSPGGDAFF
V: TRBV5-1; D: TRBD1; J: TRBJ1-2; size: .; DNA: TGCGCCAGCAGCCCCGGGACAGGGACGGATAATGGCTACACCTTC; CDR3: CASSPGTGTDNGYTF
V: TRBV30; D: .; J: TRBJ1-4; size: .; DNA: TGTGCCTGGAGTGACGGGGAGGAGGGTGAAAAACTGTTTTTT; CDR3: CAWSDGEEGEKLFF
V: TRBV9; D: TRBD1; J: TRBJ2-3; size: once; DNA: TGTGCCAGCAGCGGGGGACAGGGGCCAGATACGCAGTATTTT; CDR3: CASSGGQGPDTQYF
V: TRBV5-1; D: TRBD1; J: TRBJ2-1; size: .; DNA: TGCGCCAGCAGCGGACCGGGACAGGGAGGATACAATGAGCAGTTCTTC; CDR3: CASSGPGQGGYNEQFF
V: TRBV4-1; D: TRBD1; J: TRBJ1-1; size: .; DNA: TGCGCCAGCAGCCCCGGACAGGGGAGGGAAACTGAAGCTTTCTTT; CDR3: CASSPGQGRETEAFF
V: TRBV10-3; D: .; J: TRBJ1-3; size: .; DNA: TGTGCCATCTCCCGGGAACCGGGAAACACCATATATTTT; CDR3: CAISREPGNTIYF
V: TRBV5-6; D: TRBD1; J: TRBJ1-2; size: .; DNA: TGTGCCAGCAGCTCCGACAGGGCAGGTGGCTACACCTTC; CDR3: CASSSDRAGGYTF
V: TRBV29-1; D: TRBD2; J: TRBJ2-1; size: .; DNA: TGCAGCGTTGGGAGCGGGAGCCTCTCCTACAATGAGCAGTTCTTC; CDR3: CSVGSGSLSYNEQFF
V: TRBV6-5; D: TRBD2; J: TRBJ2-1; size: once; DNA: TGTGCCAGCAGTAGGACTAGCGGGGGGGCCAATGAGCAGTTCTTC; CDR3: CASSRTSGGANEQFF
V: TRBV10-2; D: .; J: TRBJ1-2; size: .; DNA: TGCGCCAGCCGGGGGAGCTCCAAAGGCTACACCTTC; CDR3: CASRGSSKGYTF
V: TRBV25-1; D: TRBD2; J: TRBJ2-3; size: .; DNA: TGTGCCAGCAGTGAAACAGGGACTAGCGAAAATTCTCCGGATACGCAGTATTTT; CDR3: CASSETGTSENSPDTQYF
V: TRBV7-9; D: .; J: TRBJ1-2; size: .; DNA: TGTGCCAGCAGCTTAGATACAGGGACCCTCTATGGCTACACCTTC; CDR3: CASSLDTGTLYGYTF
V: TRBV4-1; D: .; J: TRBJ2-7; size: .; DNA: TGCGCCAGCAGCCAAGCTTCTAGCGTGGGGTTTTACGAGCAGTACTTC; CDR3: CASSQASSVGFYEQYF
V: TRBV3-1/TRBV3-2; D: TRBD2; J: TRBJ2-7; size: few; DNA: TGTGCCAGCAGCCCCCAAAGCGGGGGATACGAGCAGTACTTC; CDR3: CASSPQSGGYEQYF
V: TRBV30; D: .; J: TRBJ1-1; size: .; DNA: TGTGCCTGGAGACGGGGTTGGAACACTGAAGCTTTCTTT; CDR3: CAWRRGWNTEAFF
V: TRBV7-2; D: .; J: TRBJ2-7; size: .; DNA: TGTGCCAGCAGCGTCGACTACATAAGCTCCTACGAGCAGTACTTC; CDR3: CASSVDYISSYEQYF
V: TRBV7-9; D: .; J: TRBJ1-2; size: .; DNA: TGTGCCAGCAGCTTAGCGCGATCCGAGGGATACTATGGCTACACCTTC; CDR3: CASSLARSEGYYGYTF